The 27 T cell receptor beta chains below come from one sample, sequenced in a study of T cells in Graves' hyperthyroidism and ophthalmopathy (dated by TCRdb to between 2017 and 2020). Library construction relied on multiplex PCR. The reads were generated on an Illumina HiSeq 2000. The TCR beta CDR3 regions were amplified from the RNA transcripts. A first-round RT-PCR of the TCR CDR3 used the HTBI primer set with the Qiagen OneStep RT-PCR kit. The public reads were reprocessed in TCRdb via fastp at Q25 and MiXCR, keeping in-frame beta chains. When rows share a CDR3 protein, they turn into one entry using the most common DNA and genes. The table for this sample lists more than 150,000 distinct CDR3 sequences; about 15% of them were counted only once. The ten largest clones capture approximately 28% of the sample. Sequencing used blood. These receptors originate from a woman between 50 and 59 years old with Graves' hyperthyroidism.

A note on this clonotype: Since no conserved phenylalanine or tryptophan closes the CDR3, a read error is the likely cause. The chain recombines TRBV19 with TRBJ1-2; D is perhaps TRBD1 (5 bases). The CDR3 spans 12 residues. Germline lookup yields CDR1 LNHDA and CDR2 SQIVND (reference sequence). V lost 6 bases and J 6 bases, leaving 11 bases between the germline ends. CDR3 DNA sequence: TGTGCCAGTAGAATACAGGCGGATGGCTACACCCTC. It specifies CASRIQADGYTL.

This clonotype showed up many times. The chain uses TRBV18 and TRBJ1-1, with D possibly matching TRBD1 (6 bases). The CDR3 contains 15 residues. Germline CDR1 is KGHSH and CDR2 is LQKENI. V lost 3 bases to trimming and J lost 2 bases, with 13 bases between them. The CDR3 region is CASSPLDSINTEAFF. Written as DNA, the CDR3 is TGTGCCAGCTCACCCTTGGACAGTATCAACACTGAAGCTTTCTTT.

This clonotype has a count of ten or more. The J gene is TRBJ2-2, the V gene TRBV5-1, with D possibly being TRBD1 or TRBD2 (5 bases each). This CDR3 contains 15 residues. CDR1 and CDR2 (germline): SGHRS, YFSETQ. The V gene lost 4 bases and the J gene lost 4 bases, with 14 bases spanning the gap. CDR3 in amino acids: CASSPGASGTGELFF. The DNA for the CDR3 is TGCGCCAGCAGCCCCGGGGCCAGCGGCACCGGGGAGCTGTTTTTT.

This clonotype was detected ten times or more. The rearrangement links TRBV5-1 to TRBJ2-7, with 8 positions matching TRBD1. The ends lost 7 bases at V and 6 bases at J; junction bases unmatched: 12. Germline values: CDR1 SGHRS, CDR2 YFSETQ. CDR3 length equals 14 residues. CDR3 in DNA: TGCGCCAGCCAACCCGGACAGGGTTGGACCGAGCAGTACTTC. It is translated as CASQPGQGWTEQYF.

This clonotype was detected ten times or more. The rearrangement joins TRBV11-2 to TRBJ1-1; D is undetermined. Trimming cost V 1 base and J 6 bases, with 9 bases left between them. CDR1 SGHAT and CDR2 FQNNGV come from the germline V gene. This CDR3 comprises 13 residues. The CDR3: CASSLVWSAEAFF. CDR3 nucleotides: TGTGCCAGCAGCTTAGTTTGGTCGGCTGAAGCTTTCTTT.

This clonotype was seen repeatedly, ten times or more. The V gene is TRBV6-2 or TRBV6-3, the J gene TRBJ1-2; unclear D gene. V dropped 7 bases and J dropped 4 bases, with 13 bases sitting between them. Looked up from germline, CDR1 is MNHEY and CDR2 is SVGEGT. This CDR3 is built from 13 residues. CDR3 sequence (DNA): TGTGCCAGCAACCGACAACGCTCCTATGGCTACACCTTC. It encodes CASNRQRSYGYTF.

This clonotype was seen many times. The gene calls are TRBV15 and TRBJ2-6, with D tentatively TRBD1 (5 bases). There are 18 residues in the CDR3. Between the trimmed V and J ends, which lost 2 bases and 4 bases, there was a span of 18 bases. Per germline, CDR1 LNHNV and CDR2 YYDKDF (reference sequence). CDR3: CATSRSTGSALGANVLTF. Here the CDR3 DNA reads TGTGCCACCAGCAGATCAACAGGCTCAGCACTCGGGGCCAACGTCCTGACTTTC.

The J gene is TRBJ2-2, the V gene TRBV2, with 7 bases identical to TRBD2. Trimming took 8 bases from V and 1 from J; bases not matched to a gene: 13. The germline gives CDR1 SNHLY, CDR2 FYNNEI. CDR3 size: 17 residues. DNA for the CDR3: TGTGCCAGCGCCAAGCCCCCTACTAGCGAGAACACCGGGGAGCTGTTTTTT. Translated: CASAKPPTSENTGELFF.

A few counts support this clonotype. One end of the junction varies from germline; a read error may be responsible. The chain has TRBV6-1 and TRBJ1-3; D unresolved. There are 15 residues in the CDR3. The germline gives CDR1 MNHNS, CDR2 SASEGT. Written as DNA, the CDR3 is TGTGCCAACAGTTTACTGCTAGACTCTGGAAACACCATATATTTT. It encodes CANSLLLDSGNTIYF.

This clonotype showed up many times. The V gene is TRBV12-3 or TRBV12-4, the J gene TRBJ2-5, with D hard to call. V was shortened by 6 bases and J by 1 base, with 12 bases between the two germline ends. The CDR3 loop spans 14 amino acids. The DNA for the CDR3 is TGTGCCAGCAGCGTACAGAGGATCCAAGAGACCCAGTACTTC. Translating gives CASSVQRIQETQYF.

The table lists this clonotype with many counts. This rearrangement joins TRBV11-2 to TRBJ2-7; weak D call: TRBD1 (5 bases). The V gene lost 4 bases and the J gene lost 1 base, with 14 bases spanning the gap. The germline gives CDR1 SGHAT, CDR2 FQNNGV. CDR3 length: 15 residues. The CDR3, as DNA: TGTGCCAGCAGCTCAGTGGACATCTCATCCTACGAGCAGTACTTC. It encodes CASSSVDISSYEQYF.

This clonotype has ten or more counts. V and J are TRBV5-6 and TRBJ2-7, with a possible D match to TRBD1 (6 bases). The CDR3 has 16 residues. Trimming left V 5 bases short and J 2 bases short, with 20 bases between. Germline-derived CDR1 and CDR2 are SGHDT and YYEEEE. DNA for the CDR3: TGTGCCAGCAGTTACCGACAGGCCCAGTCGACCTACGAGCAGTACTTC. Amino acid sequence: CASSYRQAQSTYEQYF. Complete variable domain (other parts from reference TRBV5-6 and TRBJ2-7): DAGVTQSPTHLIKTRGQQVTLRCSPKSGHDTVSWYQQALGQGPQFIFQYYEEEERQRGNFPDRFSGHQFPNYSSELNVNALLLGDSALYLCASSYRQAQSTYEQYFGPGTRLTVT.

This clonotype was seen at least ten times. A read error may produce the germline difference seen at one junction end. The gene calls are TRBV27 and TRBJ2-7; D is unresolved. CDR3 length equals 11 residues. Germline V gene lookup returns CDR1 MNHEY and CDR2 SMNVEV (reference sequence). CDR3 residues: CASGLPYEQYF. Written as DNA, the CDR3 is TGTGCCAGCGGTTTACCCTACGAGCAGTACTTC.

This clonotype was recorded many times. The genes are TRBV19 and TRBJ1-1; D might be TRBD1 (6 bases). Germline CDR1 and CDR2: LNHDA and SQIVND (reference sequence). With 6 bases removed from V and 7 bases from J, the gap between germline ends came to 9 bases. The CDR3 contains 11 residues. The CDR3 nucleotides are TGTGCCAGTAGCGACAGGTTTGAAGCTTTCTTT. This translates into CASSDRFEAFF.

This chain joins TRBV7-9 and TRBJ2-1; D might be TRBD1 (6 bases). Germline CDR1 SEHNR, CDR2 FQNEAQ (reference sequence). The V and J ends lost 3 bases and 8 bases respectively, with 11 bases between them. The CDR3 has 13 amino acids. The CDR3 DNA is TGTGCCAGCAGCTTGAAACAGGGCCATGAGCAGTTCTTC. Its translation: CASSLKQGHEQFF.

This clonotype was seen many times. The chain recombines TRBV5-1 with TRBJ1-1, with D maybe TRBD1 (5 bases). V dropped 3 bases and J dropped 1 base, with 19 bases sitting between them. This CDR3 has 17 amino acids. Germline V gene data show CDR1 as SGHRS and CDR2 as YFSETQ. CDR3 residues: CASSSIRPGTGNTEAFF. The CDR3 DNA follows: TGCGCCAGCAGCTCTATACGTCCCGGGACCGGGAACACTGAAGCTTTCTTT.

At least ten counts were recorded for this clonotype. The genes are TRBV7-8 and TRBJ2-3; possibly TRBD1 for D (6 bases). The CDR3 consists of 14 residues. Trimming shortened V by 4 bases and J by 3 bases, and 11 bases separated the two germline ends. Germline V CDR1 and CDR2: SGHVS, FQNEAQ. CDR3 coding DNA: TGTGCCAGCAGCTCCCTTGGACAGACAGATACGCAGTATTTT. Translated, it gives CASSSLGQTDTQYF.

This clonotype appeared a few times. The CDR3 protein is CASSFPGLSRAEAFF. DNA for the CDR3: TGTGCCAGCAGCTTTCCGGGACTAAGTAGAGCTGAAGCTTTCTTT. V and J are TRBV6-1 and TRBJ1-1, with D tentatively TRBD1 (5 bases). The length of the CDR3 is 15 residues. V was clipped by 6 bases and J by 6 bases, with 20 bases between them. Per the germline V gene, CDR1 is MNHNS and CDR2 is SASEGT.

This sequence joins TRBV7-2 and TRBJ2-3, with unresolved D. This CDR3 region has 15 residues. V was cut by 1 base and J by 0 bases, with 8 bases left in between. The germline gives CDR1 SGHTA, CDR2 FQGNSA. CDR3 in DNA: TGTGCCAGCAGCTTAGTAGGCCGAAGCACAGATACGCAGTATTTT. This codes for CASSLVGRSTDTQYF.

This clonotype was picked up many times. The chain uses TRBV7-9 and TRBJ2-3, with D hard to call. This CDR3 spans 14 amino acids. Germline CDR1 and CDR2: SEHNR and FQNEAQ (reference sequence). Trimming left V 2 bases short and J 0 bases short, with 6 bases between. CDR3 sequence reads: CASSLFRSTDTQYF. The CDR3 nucleotides are TGTGCCAGCAGCTTATTTAGGAGCACAGATACGCAGTATTTT. Combining the CDR3 with reference TRBV7-9 and TRBJ2-3 gives the whole variable domain DTGVSQNPRHKITKRGQNVTFRCDPISEHNRLYWYRQTLGQGPEFLTYFQNEAQLEKSRLLSDRFSAERPKGSFSTLEIQRTEQGDSAMYLCASSLFRSTDTQYFGPGTRLTVL.

This clonotype was picked up many times. This chain links TRBV7-2 with TRBJ2-1, with TRBD1 identical over 7 bases. CDR3 size: 14 residues. J lost 10 bases, V lost 5 bases, and 11 bases had no gene match. In germline, CDR1 is SGHTA, CDR2 FQGNSA. Written as DNA, the CDR3 is TGTGCCAGCAGCCTAATGACAGGGAATCACGAGCAGTTCTTC. Its translation: CASSLMTGNHEQFF.

Points on this clonotype: This may be a read error, as it is one base from a much larger clone. The conserved closing phenylalanine or tryptophan is absent in this CDR3, likely reflecting a read error. This chain connects TRBV9 to TRBJ1-5, with 11 bases fitting TRBD1. The V segment lost 3 bases and the J segment 6 bases; nucleotides outside the gene matches: 2. Germline CDR1 is SGDLS and CDR2 is YYNGEE. This CDR3 is built from 14 residues. This CDR3 reads CASSAGTGGQPQHS. CDR3 nucleotides: TGTGCCAGCAGCGCCGGGACAGGGGGTCAGCCCCAGCATTCT.

This clonotype was counted many times. The J gene is TRBJ1-2, the V gene TRBV27; D remains ambiguous. The CDR3 runs to 14 residues. V gave up 2 bases and J gave up 4 bases, with 11 bases separating them. Germline V gene lookup returns CDR1 MNHEY and CDR2 SMNVEV (reference sequence). The CDR3 sequence is CASSLTTGSYGYTF. The CDR3 coding sequence is TGTGCCAGCAGTTTAACGACGGGTTCCTATGGCTACACCTTC.

This clonotype appeared many times. V gene TRBV5-5 combines with J gene TRBJ1-6; 9 bases match TRBD1. Germline CDR1 SGHKS, CDR2 YYEKEE (reference sequence). J was trimmed by 8 bases and V by 4 bases; bases with no gene match: 7. The CDR3 runs to 15 residues. CDR3 region: CASSPTDRGYSPLHF. The CDR3 region has the DNA TGTGCCAGCAGCCCCACGGACAGGGGATATTCACCCCTCCACTTT.

Remarks on this clonotype: A much bigger clone sits one base away, suggesting this may be a read error. This sequence joins TRBV15 and TRBJ1-2; D ambiguous. V was clipped by 3 bases and J by 12 bases, with 14 bases between them. The CDR3 totals 12 residues. Germline CDR1 is LNHNV and CDR2 is YYDKDF (reference sequence). The DNA for the CDR3 is TGTGCCACCAGCAGTGACGGACTTACCAACACCTTC. Translating gives CATSSDGLTNTF.

This clonotype was observed a handful of times. The chain uses TRBV9 and TRBJ2-7; TRBD1 might be the D (7 bases). CDR3 length equals 14 residues. Germline assignment: CDR1 SGDLS and CDR2 YYNGEE. Trimming removed 5 bases at V and 3 bases at J, with 15 bases between. CDR3 bases: TGTGCCAGCAGTCGAGGAGGGGGCATCTACGAGCAGTACTTC. This sequence encodes CASSRGGGIYEQYF.

This rearrangement joins TRBV7-8 to TRBJ2-5, with TRBD2 identical over 10 bases. The CDR3 is 16 amino acids. The V and J ends lost 5 bases and 2 bases, in that order; junction bases with no gene match: 8. The germline V gene encodes CDR1 SGHVS and CDR2 FQNEAQ. The chain's CDR3 is CASSLSRTSGQETQYF. DNA of the CDR3: TGTGCCAGCAGCCTAAGTCGGACTAGCGGACAAGAGACCCAGTACTTC.